These T cell receptor beta chains were read from a single sample in a study of blood T cell repertoires in COVID-19. Profiled with immunoSEQ multiplex PCR; TCRdb holds only in-frame clones, not every one. The sample comprises about 120,000 clones, approximately 81% of which are singletons, and approximately 4% rests with the top ten. What was sequenced was peripheral blood. The receptor set was obtained from a woman older than 75 with acute or convalescent COVID-19. Each CDR3 is given with its conserved first and last residue. The D gene is left open where the match is weak. Expanded clones are given a class, and other clones once, few, many or no size at all.

>TRBV5-4|-|TRBJ2-7|-
TGTGCCAGCAGCTCCTCTAGGGAGGCCGAGGGGGAGCAGTACTTC
CASSSSREAEGEQYF
>TRBV2|TRBD1|TRBJ2-5|-
TGTGCCAGCAGTGAGGGACAGACCCCCCTGGGGACCCAGTACTTC
CASSEGQTPLGTQYF
>TRBV11-2|-|TRBJ2-7|few
TGTGCCAGCAGCTCGTCCTACGAGCAGTACTTC
CASSSSYEQYF
>TRBV5-6|-|TRBJ2-5|-
TGTGCCAGCAGCTTGGTCGGGTATCAAGAGACCCAGTACTTC
CASSLVGYQETQYF
>TRBV6-5|-|TRBJ1-5|-
TGTGCCAGCAGGGGCGACAGATACTATCAGCCCCAGCATTTT
CASRGDRYYQPQHF
>TRBV19|-|TRBJ1-1|-
TGTGCCAGTAGCGTCGATAGGGGAAACACTGAAGCTTTCTTT
CASSVDRGNTEAFF
>TRBV18|-|TRBJ1-3|-
TGTGCCAGCTCACTAAGCGACGGATCTGGAAACACCATATATTTT
CASSLSDGSGNTIYF
>TRBV7-2|-|TRBJ2-7|once
TGTGCCAGCAGCTTTTATGTAGGGAACGGGAACGAGCAGTACTTC
CASSFYVGNGNEQYF
>TRBV28|-|TRBJ1-2|-
TGTGCCAGCAGTTGGGGAGGAGAAAGCTATGGCTACACCTTC
CASSWGGESYGYTF
>TRBV4-3|TRBD1|TRBJ2-6|-
TGCGCCAGCAGCCGCGACAGGGAAACTGGGGCCAACGTCCTGACTTTC
CASSRDRETGANVLTF
>TRBV7-2|TRBD2|TRBJ2-3|-
TGTGCCAGCAGCTTAGGGATAGCGGGGGGGCTTTGGGCAGATACGCAGTATTTT
CASSLGIAGGLWADTQYF
>TRBV2|-|TRBJ2-1|-
TGTGCCAGCAGTCCGGTCCCGCAGGGGAGATACAATGAGCAGTTCTTC
CASSPVPQGRYNEQFF
>TRBV3-1/TRBV3-2|-|TRBJ1-4|-
TGTGCCAGCGCTCCCAGGGTTGAAGATGAAAAACTGTTTTTT
CASAPRVEDEKLFF
>TRBV27|TRBD2|TRBJ2-1|-
TGTGCCAGCAGTTTATTAGTCCGTAGCGGGGGTTACAATGAGCAGTTCTTC
CASSLLVRSGGYNEQFF
>TRBV5-5|TRBD1|TRBJ1-1|-
TGTGCCAGCAGCTGGCAACAGGGGAGGACTGAAGCTTTCTTT
CASSWQQGRTEAFF
>TRBV28|TRBD1|TRBJ1-2|-
TGTGCCAGCAGGCAAACAGGGGGGGGCTATGGCTACACCTTC
CASRQTGGGYGYTF
>TRBV4-1|TRBD2|TRBJ2-1|-
TGCGCCAGCAGCCAAGATGGGTCAGCGGGAGGTTACAATGAGCAGTTCTTC
CASSQDGSAGGYNEQFF
>TRBV29-1|TRBD2|TRBJ2-1|once
TGCAGCGTAGCCGGGACTAGCGGGGGGGCCTACAATGAGCAGTTCTTC
CSVAGTSGGAYNEQFF
>TRBV13|-|TRBJ2-3|-
TGTGCCAGCAGCTACCTGACTGGCACCACAGATACGCAGTATTTT
CASSYLTGTTDTQYF
>TRBV7-2|-|TRBJ2-3|once
TGTGCCAGCAGCTTAGCTGCTCGTTCGGCAGATACGCAGTATTTT
CASSLAARSADTQYF
>TRBV6-2/TRBV6-3|-|TRBJ2-2|-
TGTGCCAGCAGTTACTCGTACGGAGAGAACACCGGGGAGCTGTTTTTT
CASSYSYGENTGELFF
>TRBV2|TRBD1|TRBJ1-5|-
TGTGCCAGCAGCGTAGGACAGGGTACTCAGCCCCAGCATTTT
CASSVGQGTQPQHF
>TRBV7-2|-|TRBJ1-6|-
TGTGCCAGCAGCTGGGGGGGGTCACCCCTCCACTTT
CASSWGGSPLHF
>TRBV7-2|-|TRBJ2-1|-
TGTGCCAGCAGCTTACTTCGGGAAGGGGGTAATGAGCAGTTCTTC
CASSLLREGGNEQFF
>TRBV25-1|-|TRBJ1-4|-
TGTGCCAGTGGAGGAGTAGGTGAAAAACTGTTTTTT
CASGGVGEKLFF
>TRBV2|-|TRBJ1-2|-
TGTGCCAGCAGAGGGGTCGACTATGGCTACACCTTC
CASRGVDYGYTF
>TRBV6-5|TRBD1|TRBJ2-5|-
TGTGCCAGCAGTTATCCGGACAGGGGGCTAGAGACCCAGTACTTC
CASSYPDRGLETQYF
>TRBV28|TRBD2|TRBJ2-1|-
TGTGCCAGCAGCGTAGCGGGGGCCCTATACAATGAGCAGTTCTTC
CASSVAGALYNEQFF
>TRBV7-9|TRBD2|TRBJ2-7|-
TGTGCCAGCAGCTTAACGACTAGCGGGAATTACGAGCAGTACTTC
CASSLTTSGNYEQYF
>TRBV6-5|-|TRBJ1-1|once
TGTGCCAGCAGACAGAACACTGAAGCTTTCTTT
CASRQNTEAFF